The source of this T cell receptor (beta chain) is a study of blood T cell repertoires in COVID-19. Study information: Acute and convalescent COVID-19 samples came from the United States, Italy and Spain. In each case, the material was cDNA or gDNA derived from T cells, B-cell-depleted T cells, or PBMCs.

Sequenced by immunoSEQ multiplex PCR; TCRdb stores in-frame clones only, minus some. The table has about 52,000 clones, over 75% seen once. V gave up 5 bases and J gave up 4 bases, with 10 bases separating them. The CDR3 length is 13 residues. Germline lookup yields CDR1 SEHNR and CDR2 FQNEAQ (reference sequence). The sequence derives from a man at least 80 years old with COVID-19, enrolled during active disease. The genes are TRBV7-9 and TRBJ2-3, with a weak D call TRBD1 (6 bases). The sequencing input was peripheral blood. CDR3 bases: TGTGCCAGCAGCACCAGGGGCCCAGATACGCAGTATTTT. Encoded protein: CASSTRGPDTQYF.